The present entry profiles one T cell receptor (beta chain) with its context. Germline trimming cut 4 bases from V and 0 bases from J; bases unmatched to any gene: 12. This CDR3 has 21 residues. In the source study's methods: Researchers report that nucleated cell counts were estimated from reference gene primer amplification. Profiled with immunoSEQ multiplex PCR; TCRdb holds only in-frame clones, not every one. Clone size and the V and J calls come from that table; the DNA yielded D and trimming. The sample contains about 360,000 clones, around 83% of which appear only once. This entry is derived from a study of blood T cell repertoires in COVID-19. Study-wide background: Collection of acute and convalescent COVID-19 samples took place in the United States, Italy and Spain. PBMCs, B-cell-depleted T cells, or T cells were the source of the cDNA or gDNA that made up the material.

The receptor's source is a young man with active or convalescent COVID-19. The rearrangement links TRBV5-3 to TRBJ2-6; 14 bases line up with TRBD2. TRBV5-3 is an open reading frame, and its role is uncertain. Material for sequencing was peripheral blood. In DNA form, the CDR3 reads TGTGCCAGAAGCCGACTAGCGGGGGGGCCGGACGACCACTCTGGGGCCAACGTCCTGACTTTC. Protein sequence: CARSRLAGGPDDHSGANVLTF.